One and the same sample provided the 8 T cell receptor beta chains below, sequenced in a study of T cells in Graves' hyperthyroidism and ophthalmopathy. The CDR3 regions of TCR beta were amplified from RNA transcripts. A first-round RT-PCR of the TCR CDR3 used the HTBI primer set. MiXCR, run by TCRdb on the multiplex PCR reads, gives a single entry per CDR3 protein. The sample holds about 360,000 distinct CDR3 sequences, about 14% seen once. Sample: blood. The receptors derive from a man aged 30-40 years with Graves' hyperthyroidism that later progressed to Graves' ophthalmopathy.

This clonotype was detected ten times or more. This CDR3 is CASSGDSGLSTDTQYF. As DNA, the CDR3 is TGCGCCAGCAGTGGAGATAGCGGGCTTAGCACAGATACGCAGTATTTT. V is TRBV10-1 and J is TRBJ2-3; TRBD2 matches at 7 bases. The CDR3 has 16 residues. Germline CDR1 is WNHNN and CDR2 is SYGVQD (reference sequence). The junction had 7 bases not matched to a gene; V was cut back by 4 bases and J by 0 bases.

This clonotype was seen repeatedly, ten times or more. The gene calls are TRBV11-3 and TRBJ2-5, with D hard to call. The CDR3 totals 14 residues. CDR1 and CDR2 (germline): SGHNT, YENEEA. V was trimmed by 0 bases and J by 5 bases, leaving 10 bases between them. The CDR3: CASSLDLASETQYF. DNA for the CDR3: TGTGCCAGCAGCTTAGATCTCGCCTCTGAGACCCAGTACTTC.

This clonotype occurred many times. The chain combines TRBV6-1 with TRBJ2-3; weak D call: TRBD2 (6 bases). Germline loops: CDR1 MNHNS, CDR2 SASEGT. Trimming removed 5 bases from V and 5 bases from J, with 11 bases in between. CDR3 length: 13 residues. The CDR3 protein is CASSPSGGDTQYF. The CDR3 DNA is TGTGCCAGCAGTCCTTCCGGGGGAGATACGCAGTATTTT.

The V and J genes are TRBV11-2 and TRBJ2-4, with 7 positions matching TRBD2. The junction had 10 bases not matched to a gene; V was cut back by 5 bases and J by 0 bases. The CDR3 has 17 residues. Germline V lookup: CDR1 SGHAT, CDR2 FQNNGV. The CDR3 spells CASSLQWPGGAKNIQYF. DNA for the CDR3: TGTGCCAGCAGCCTCCAGTGGCCGGGGGGAGCCAAAAACATTCAGTACTTC.

This clonotype was seen many times. This sequence joins TRBV10-3 and TRBJ2-7, with D possibly matching TRBD2 (5 bases). Germline V gene lookup returns CDR1 ENHRY and CDR2 SYGVKD. Between the trimmed V and J ends, which lost 2 bases and 5 bases, there was a span of 13 bases. This CDR3 contains 14 residues. CDR3 sequence reads: CAISERQTGNEQYF. The CDR3 DNA sequence: TGTGCCATCAGTGAGCGGCAGACGGGGAACGAGCAGTACTTC.

This clonotype was seen more than once but under ten times. The chain couples TRBV10-3 to TRBJ2-7, with D possibly TRBD1 on 5 matching bases. The V end lost 0 bases, the J end lost 6 bases, and 12 bases lay between the germline ends. The CDR3 contains 14 residues. The germline V gene has CDR1 ENHRY and CDR2 SYGVKD. The CDR3 sequence is CAISESRAEREQYF. DNA of the CDR3: TGTGCCATCAGTGAGTCCAGGGCGGAGCGCGAGCAGTACTTC.

This clonotype was detected many times. This chain links TRBV30 with TRBJ1-5; no reliable D call. This CDR3 contains 15 residues. Trimming took off 3 bases at V and 0 bases at J, with 12 bases between the two ends. Germline V lookup: CDR1 GTSNPN, CDR2 SVGIG (reference sequence). CDR3 DNA: TGTGCCTGGAGGACGCAAGGGAATAGCAATCAGCCCCAGCATTTT. Protein product: CAWRTQGNSNQPQHF.

This clonotype was seen at least ten times. This rearrangement joins TRBV20-1 to TRBJ2-3; D uncertain. Trimming stripped 3 bases from V and 5 bases from J, with 15 bases between. Germline V CDR1 and CDR2: DFQATT, SNEGSKA (reference sequence). The CDR3 totals 14 residues. This CDR3 reads CSASRTAVRDTQYF. The CDR3 DNA follows: TGCAGTGCTAGCCGGACCGCCGTGAGAGATACGCAGTATTTT.